This TCR beta chain appears in the sequencing data of a study of long-term antiretroviral therapy in people with HIV. The germline V gene has CDR1 SGHNT and CDR2 YYREEE (reference sequence). V was pared by 1 base and J by 7 bases, with 9 bases between. The CDR3 loop spans 13 amino acids. Runs used v3.0 of the immunoSEQ assay and were done at survey level. Profiled with immunoSEQ multiplex PCR; TCRdb holds only in-frame clones, not every one. This table holds under 20,000 clones, 76% found once. Every single participant having HIV got treatment inside the United States. Details on this clone: Its matching antigen is unknown.

Broader study findings: Within the repertoire, clones expanded before ART were dominant at all time points. Repertoires in HIV (unlike those of controls) had narrower CDR3 length ranges.

This receptor was taken from a young man with HIV. Sample: unsorted PBMCs, taken 0.5 years before starting antiretroviral therapy. The chain employs TRBV5-4 and TRBJ1-5; D remains unclear. The CDR3 is CASSLSPSQPQHF. CDR3 DNA: TGTGCCAGCAGCTTGAGCCCCTCACAGCCCCAGCATTTT.